The T cell receptor beta chain described here comes from a study of shared clonotypes between healthy human individuals. Study-wide findings and caveats: Naive CD4 clonotype sharing across four donors was 4% to 5.5%.

Germline loops: CDR1 SGHKS, CDR2 YYEKEE (reference sequence). With 1 base removed from V and 2 bases from J, the gap between germline ends came to 13 bases. This CDR3 spans 15 amino acids. Replicate sorted-subset PCRs were loaded with around 220 ng DNA, roughly 33,000 T cell genomes. Assay used: immunoSEQ multiplex PCR; TCRdb lists only in-frame clones, some missing. This table has some 79,000 clones, 62% appearing once. To note about this clone: Antigen specificity is unknown.

The receptor was isolated from a man in his thirties or forties in good health. J is TRBJ2-7 and V is TRBV5-5, with D perhaps matching TRBD1 or TRBD2 (5 bases each). Sequenced sample: memory CD8+ T cells sorted from blood. As to subset: CD45RO+ cells pooled with CCR7-negative TemRA cells. The CDR3 loop is CASSLMWGSAYEQYF. CDR3 sequence (DNA): TGTGCCAGCAGCTTGATGTGGGGGAGTGCCTACGAGCAGTACTTC. Full variable domain (remainder filled in from reference TRBV5-5 and TRBJ2-7): DAGVTQSPTHLIKTRGQQVTLRCSPISGHKSVSWYQQVLGQGPQFIFQYYEKEERGRGNFPDRFSARQFPNYSSELNVNALLLGDSALYLCASSLMWGSAYEQYFGPGTRLTVT.